This T cell receptor beta chain was retrieved from a study of Graves' ophthalmopathy and Graves' hyperthyroidism. Amplification of TCR beta CDR3 regions used RNA transcripts. RT-PCR with HTBI primers came first, then second-round multiplex PCR. MiXCR, applied by TCRdb to the multiplex PCR reads, yields one record per CDR3 protein. The sample has 400,000 to 450,000 distinct CDR3 sequences; approximately 21% are singletons. The CDR3 contains 13 residues. Per germline, CDR1 KGHSH and CDR2 LQKENI. V shed 4 bases, J shed 6 bases, and the junction held 4 bases outside the gene matches. This clonotype originated in a woman aged 18-29 years with stable Graves' hyperthyroidism. The chain employs TRBV18 and TRBJ1-2; TRBD1 aligns across 8 bases. Sequencing used peripheral blood. The CDR3 loop reads CASSRQGANGYTF. The CDR3 DNA sequence: TGTGCCAGCTCACGTCAGGGGGCTAATGGCTACACCTTC.